The rows below give T cell receptor beta chains drawn from one sample of a study of T cells in Graves' hyperthyroidism and ophthalmopathy. TCRdb analysed the multiplex PCR reads with MiXCR anew, one entry per CDR3 protein. The data contain hundreds of thousands of distinct CDR3 sequences, around 20% of them singletons. Specimen: blood. All receptors derive from a man aged 30 to 39 with Graves' ophthalmopathy. Both conserved end residues are part of each CDR3. The order of the fields is J gene, V gene, clone size, CDR3 protein. Clone size is stated in some rows and not others, as once, few, many or a class when expanded.

>TRBJ1-1|TRBV19|NA
CASSHGQTNTEAFF
>TRBJ1-4|TRBV5-4|few
CASSLRTGMGGNEKLFF
>TRBJ2-3|TRBV30|NA
CAWGQGSVTDTQYF
>TRBJ2-5|TRBV11-2|many
CASSLGTGHQETQYF
>TRBJ1-4|TRBV28|NA
CATLFGGEKLFF
>TRBJ2-7|TRBV7-6|NA
CASSLRTSGRYEQYF
>TRBJ2-1|TRBV3-1|NA
CASSQDRAGDEQFF
>TRBJ1-4|TRBV5-1|NA
CASSLTGLTNEKLFF
>TRBJ2-7|TRBV20-1|many
CSARDRGPYEQYF
>TRBJ1-3|TRBV6-2/TRBV6-3|NA
CARRKTGGSGGNTIYF
>TRBJ1-3|TRBV20-1|NA
CSARQGIGNTIYF
>TRBJ2-7|TRBV11-2|once
CASSRIQGPYKQYF
>TRBJ2-7|TRBV6-1|NA
CASRGTAVSYEQYF
>TRBJ2-1|TRBV18|NA
CASSPGTSSLVVF
>TRBJ2-2|TRBV15|NA
CATSRERTSGSYPGELFF
>TRBJ2-1|TRBV6-1|few
CASTDWRNEQFF